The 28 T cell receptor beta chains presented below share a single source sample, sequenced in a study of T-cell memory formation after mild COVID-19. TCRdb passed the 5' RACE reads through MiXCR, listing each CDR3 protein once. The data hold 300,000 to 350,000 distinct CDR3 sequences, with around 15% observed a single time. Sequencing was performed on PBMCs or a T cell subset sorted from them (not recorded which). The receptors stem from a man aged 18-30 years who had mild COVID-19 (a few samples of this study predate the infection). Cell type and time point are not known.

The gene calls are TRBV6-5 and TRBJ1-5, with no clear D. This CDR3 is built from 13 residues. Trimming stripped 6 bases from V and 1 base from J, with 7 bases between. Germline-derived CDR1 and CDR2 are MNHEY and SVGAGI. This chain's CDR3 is CASRLTSNQPQHF. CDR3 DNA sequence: TGTGCCAGCAGGCTGACAAGCAATCAGCCCCAGCATTTT.

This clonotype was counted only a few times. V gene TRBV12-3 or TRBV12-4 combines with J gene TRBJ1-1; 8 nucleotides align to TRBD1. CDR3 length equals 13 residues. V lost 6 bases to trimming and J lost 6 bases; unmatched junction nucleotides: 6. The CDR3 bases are TGTGCCAGCAGAGGACAGGGAACCTCTGAAGCTTTCTTT. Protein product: CASRGQGTSEAFF.

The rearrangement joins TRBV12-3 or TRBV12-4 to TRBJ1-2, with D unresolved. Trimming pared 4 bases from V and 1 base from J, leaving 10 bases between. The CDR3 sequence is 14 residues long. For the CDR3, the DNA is TGTGCCAGCAGTTGGCCCGGTAATAACTATGGCTACACCTTC. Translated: CASSWPGNNYGYTF.

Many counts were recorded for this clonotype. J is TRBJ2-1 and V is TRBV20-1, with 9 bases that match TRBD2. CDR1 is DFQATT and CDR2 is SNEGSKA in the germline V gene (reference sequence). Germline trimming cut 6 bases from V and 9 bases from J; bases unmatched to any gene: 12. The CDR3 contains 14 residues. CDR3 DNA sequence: TGCAGTGCCCCTCCGAGGACTAGCGATGCTGAGCAGTTCTTC. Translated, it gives CSAPPRTSDAEQFF.

The CDR3 DNA reads TGTGCCAGCAGCTCCCCCGGACTAGTGGCTGGGGAGCTGTTTTTT. Its protein product is CASSSPGLVAGELFF. The chain carries TRBV6-2 or TRBV6-3 and TRBJ2-2, with 7 bases identical to TRBD2. CDR1 and CDR2 from the germline V gene are MNHEY and SVGEGT. V lost 6 bases to trimming and J lost 8 bases; unmatched junction nucleotides: 12. This CDR3 region has 15 residues.

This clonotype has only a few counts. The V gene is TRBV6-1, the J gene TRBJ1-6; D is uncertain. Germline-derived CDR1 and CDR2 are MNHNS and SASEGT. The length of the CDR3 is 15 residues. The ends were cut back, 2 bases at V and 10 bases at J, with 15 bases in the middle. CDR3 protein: CASSEREGGRSPLHF. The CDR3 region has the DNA TGTGCCAGCAGTGAACGGGAGGGCGGTAGGTCACCCCTCCACTTT.

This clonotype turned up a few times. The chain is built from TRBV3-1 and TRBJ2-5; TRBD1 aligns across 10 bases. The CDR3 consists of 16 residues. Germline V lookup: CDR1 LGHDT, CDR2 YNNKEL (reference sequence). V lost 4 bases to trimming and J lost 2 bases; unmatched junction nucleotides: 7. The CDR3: CASSRDRGLLQETQYF. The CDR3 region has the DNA TGTGCCAGCAGCCGGGACAGGGGACTATTGCAAGAGACCCAGTACTTC.

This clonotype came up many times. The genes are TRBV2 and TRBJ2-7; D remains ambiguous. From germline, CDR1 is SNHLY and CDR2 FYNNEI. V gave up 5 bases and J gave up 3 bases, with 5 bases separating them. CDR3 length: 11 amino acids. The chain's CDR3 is CASSFSYEQYV. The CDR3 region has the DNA TGTGCCAGCAGTTTTAGCTACGAGCAGTACGTC.

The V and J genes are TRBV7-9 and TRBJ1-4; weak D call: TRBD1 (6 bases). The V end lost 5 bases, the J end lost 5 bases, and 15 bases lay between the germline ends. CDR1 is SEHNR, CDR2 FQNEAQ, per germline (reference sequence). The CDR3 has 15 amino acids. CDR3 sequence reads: CASSPLGGINEKLFF. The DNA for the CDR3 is TGTGCCAGCAGCCCCTTAGGGGGAATAAATGAAAAACTGTTTTTT. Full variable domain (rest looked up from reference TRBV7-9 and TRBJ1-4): DTGVSQNPRHKITKRGQNVTFRCDPISEHNRLYWYRQTLGQGPEFLTYFQNEAQLEKSRLLSDRFSAERPKGSFSTLEIQRTEQGDSAMYLCASSPLGGINEKLFFGSGTQLSVL.

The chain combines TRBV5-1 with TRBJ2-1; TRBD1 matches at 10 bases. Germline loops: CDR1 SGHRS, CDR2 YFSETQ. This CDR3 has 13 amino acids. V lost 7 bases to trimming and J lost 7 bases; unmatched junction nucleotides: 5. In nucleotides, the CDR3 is TGCGCCAGCGGCCCGGGACAGGGGAATGAGCAGTTCTTC. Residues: CASGPGQGNEQFF.

The CDR3 loop reads CASSLEQASFNEKLFF. In nucleotides, the CDR3 is TGCGCCAGCAGCTTGGAACAGGCGTCATTTAATGAAAAACTGTTTTTT. The V call is TRBV5-1, the J call TRBJ1-4; a weak D match, TRBD1 (5 bases). This CDR3 is built from 16 residues. V lost 0 bases, J lost 4 bases, and 13 bases lay in between. Germline V gene sequence: CDR1 SGHRS, CDR2 YFSETQ.

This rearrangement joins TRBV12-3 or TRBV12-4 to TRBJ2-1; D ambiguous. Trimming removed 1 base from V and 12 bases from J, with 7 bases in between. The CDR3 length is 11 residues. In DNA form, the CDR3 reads TGTGCCAGCAGTTTAGAGGTACGGCAGTTCTTC. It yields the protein CASSLEVRQFF.

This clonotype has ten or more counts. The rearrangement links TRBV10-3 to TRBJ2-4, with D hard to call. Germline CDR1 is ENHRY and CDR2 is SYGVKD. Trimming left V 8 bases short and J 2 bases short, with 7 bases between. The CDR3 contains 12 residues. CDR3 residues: CAIGGPKNIQYF. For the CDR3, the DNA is TGTGCCATCGGTGGGCCCAAAAACATTCAGTACTTC.

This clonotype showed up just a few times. The CDR3 DNA reads as TGTGCCATCAACCTAGCTAGCGGGGGGACCTCAGATACGCAGTATTTT. Amino acids: CAINLASGGTSDTQYF. This rearrangement joins TRBV10-3 to TRBJ2-3, with 11 bases matching TRBD2. In germline, CDR1 is ENHRY, CDR2 SYGVKD. This CDR3 is built from 16 residues. Trimming removed 7 bases from V and 4 bases from J; junction bases left unmatched: 10.

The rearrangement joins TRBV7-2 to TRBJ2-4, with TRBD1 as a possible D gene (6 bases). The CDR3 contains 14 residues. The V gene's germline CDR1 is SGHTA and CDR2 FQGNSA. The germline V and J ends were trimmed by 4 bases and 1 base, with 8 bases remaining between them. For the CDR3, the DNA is TGTGCCAGCAGCTCCACAGGGGCCAAAAACATTCAGTACTTC. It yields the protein CASSSTGAKNIQYF.

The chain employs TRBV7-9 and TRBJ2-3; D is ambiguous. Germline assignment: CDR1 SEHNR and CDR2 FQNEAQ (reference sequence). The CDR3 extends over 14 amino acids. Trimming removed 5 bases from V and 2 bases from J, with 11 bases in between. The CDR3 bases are TGTGCCAGCAGCCCCCCAGCGTTCACAGATACGCAGTATTTT. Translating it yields CASSPPAFTDTQYF.

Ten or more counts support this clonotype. CDR3 sequence reads: CASSLQGANEQYF. The CDR3 DNA follows: TGCGCCAGCAGCTTACAGGGGGCTAACGAGCAGTACTTC. The chain employs TRBV5-1 and TRBJ2-7; 9 nucleotides line up with TRBD1. This CDR3 region has 13 residues. CDR1 is SGHRS and CDR2 is YFSETQ in the germline V gene. The V segment lost 2 bases and the J segment 5 bases; nucleotides outside the gene matches: 2.

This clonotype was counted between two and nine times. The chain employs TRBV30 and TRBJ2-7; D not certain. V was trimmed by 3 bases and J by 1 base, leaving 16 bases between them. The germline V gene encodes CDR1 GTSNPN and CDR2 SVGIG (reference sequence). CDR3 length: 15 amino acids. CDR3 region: CAWRAGGGRSYEQYF. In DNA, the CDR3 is TGTGCCTGGAGGGCTGGTGGCGGTCGATCCTACGAGCAGTACTTC.

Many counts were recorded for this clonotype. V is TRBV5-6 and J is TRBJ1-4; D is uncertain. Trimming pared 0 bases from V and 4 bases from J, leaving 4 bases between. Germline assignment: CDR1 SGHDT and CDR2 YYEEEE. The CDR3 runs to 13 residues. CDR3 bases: TGTGCCAGCAGCTTGGGGGATAATGAAAAACTGTTTTTT. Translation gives CASSLGDNEKLFF. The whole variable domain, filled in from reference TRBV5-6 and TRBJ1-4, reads DAGVTQSPTHLIKTRGQQVTLRCSPKSGHDTVSWYQQALGQGPQFIFQYYEEEERQRGNFPDRFSGHQFPNYSSELNVNALLLGDSALYLCASSLGDNEKLFFGSGTQLSVL.

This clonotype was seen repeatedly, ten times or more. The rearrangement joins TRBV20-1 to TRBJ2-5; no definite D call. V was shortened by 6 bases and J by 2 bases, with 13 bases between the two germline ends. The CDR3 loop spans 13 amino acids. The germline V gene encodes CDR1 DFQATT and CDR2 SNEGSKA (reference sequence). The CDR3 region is CSARDAEQETQYF. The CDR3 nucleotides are TGCAGTGCCCGAGACGCAGAACAAGAGACCCAGTACTTC.

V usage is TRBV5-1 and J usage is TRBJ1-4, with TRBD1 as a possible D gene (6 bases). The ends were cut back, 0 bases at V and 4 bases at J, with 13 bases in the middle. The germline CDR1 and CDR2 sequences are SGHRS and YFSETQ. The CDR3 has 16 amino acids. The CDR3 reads CASSLAGQGFNEKLFF. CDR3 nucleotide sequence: TGCGCCAGCAGCTTGGCGGGCCAGGGGTTTAATGAAAAACTGTTTTTT.

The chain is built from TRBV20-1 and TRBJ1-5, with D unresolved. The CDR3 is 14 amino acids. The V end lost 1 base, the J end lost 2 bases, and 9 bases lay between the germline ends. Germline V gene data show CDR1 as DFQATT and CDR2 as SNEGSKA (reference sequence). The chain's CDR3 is CSARGAEGNQPQHF. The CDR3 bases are TGCAGTGCTAGAGGGGCGGAGGGCAATCAGCCCCAGCATTTT.

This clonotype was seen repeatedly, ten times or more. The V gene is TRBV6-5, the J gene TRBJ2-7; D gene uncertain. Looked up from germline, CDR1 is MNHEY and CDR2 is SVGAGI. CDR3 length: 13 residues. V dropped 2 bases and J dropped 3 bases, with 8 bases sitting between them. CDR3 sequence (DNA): TGTGCCAGCAGTTACGCGGTTGGCTACGAGCAGTACGTC. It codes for CASSYAVGYEQYV.

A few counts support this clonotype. The CDR3 nucleotides read TGCGCCAGCAGCCAAGAAGGGGGACAGTCTAACACTGAAGCTTTCTTT. Its translation is CASSQEGGQSNTEAFF. The V gene is TRBV4-3, the J gene TRBJ1-1; 7 bases align to TRBD1. Germline V gene data show CDR1 as LGHNA and CDR2 as YSLEER. The V segment lost 0 bases and the J segment 2 bases; nucleotides outside the gene matches: 6. The CDR3 totals 16 residues.

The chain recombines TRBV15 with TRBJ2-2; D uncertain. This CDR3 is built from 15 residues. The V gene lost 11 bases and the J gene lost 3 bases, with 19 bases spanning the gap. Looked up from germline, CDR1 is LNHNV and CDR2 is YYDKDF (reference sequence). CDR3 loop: CASGSYGDDTGELFF. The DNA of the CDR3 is TGTGCCTCCGGGTCGTATGGAGACGACACCGGGGAGCTGTTTTTT.

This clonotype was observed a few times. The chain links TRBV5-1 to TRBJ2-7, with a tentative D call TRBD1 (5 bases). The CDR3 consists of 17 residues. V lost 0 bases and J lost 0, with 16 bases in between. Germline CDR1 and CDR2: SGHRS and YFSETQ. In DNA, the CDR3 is TGCGCCAGCAGCTTGGCCTATCAGGGCCCCCGCTCCTACGAGCAGTACTTC. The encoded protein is CASSLAYQGPRSYEQYF.

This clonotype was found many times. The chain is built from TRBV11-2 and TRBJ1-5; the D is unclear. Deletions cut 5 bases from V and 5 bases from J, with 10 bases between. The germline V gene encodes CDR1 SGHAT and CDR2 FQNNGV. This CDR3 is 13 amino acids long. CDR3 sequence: CASSLTGDQPQHF. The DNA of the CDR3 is TGTGCCAGCAGCCTCACCGGTGATCAGCCCCAGCATTTT.

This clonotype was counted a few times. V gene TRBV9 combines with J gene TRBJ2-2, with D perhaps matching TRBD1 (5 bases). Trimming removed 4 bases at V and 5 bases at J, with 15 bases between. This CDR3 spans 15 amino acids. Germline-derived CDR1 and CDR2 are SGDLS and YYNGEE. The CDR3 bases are TGTGCCAGCAGCCTAACGTCGACAGCTACCGGGGAGCTGTTTTTT. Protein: CASSLTSTATGELFF.